This TCR beta chain came from a study of CXCR3-negative and CXCR3-positive naive CD8 T cells. Germline CDR1 reads LGHNA; CDR2 reads YNFKEQ. This CDR3 comprises 14 residues. 5' RACE that incorporated UMI labels was used to prepare the TRB cDNA libraries. TCRdb re-analyzed the 5' RACE reads; it lists each CDR3 protein once, without DNA. The listing records 100,000 to 150,000 distinct CDR3 sequences. This receptor was taken from a human donor in good health. Some clones in this sample may be carry-over from other donors' samples. This chain connects TRBV4-2 to TRBJ1-1; TCRdb lists TRBD1, though no DNA is available to test this call. Material: naive CXCR3- CD8+ T cells from blood. Regarding subset: CD45RO-CCR7+CD27+CD95- naive CD8+ T cells lacking CXCR3 (TNR3-). The CDR3 sequence is CASRATGGPTEAFF.